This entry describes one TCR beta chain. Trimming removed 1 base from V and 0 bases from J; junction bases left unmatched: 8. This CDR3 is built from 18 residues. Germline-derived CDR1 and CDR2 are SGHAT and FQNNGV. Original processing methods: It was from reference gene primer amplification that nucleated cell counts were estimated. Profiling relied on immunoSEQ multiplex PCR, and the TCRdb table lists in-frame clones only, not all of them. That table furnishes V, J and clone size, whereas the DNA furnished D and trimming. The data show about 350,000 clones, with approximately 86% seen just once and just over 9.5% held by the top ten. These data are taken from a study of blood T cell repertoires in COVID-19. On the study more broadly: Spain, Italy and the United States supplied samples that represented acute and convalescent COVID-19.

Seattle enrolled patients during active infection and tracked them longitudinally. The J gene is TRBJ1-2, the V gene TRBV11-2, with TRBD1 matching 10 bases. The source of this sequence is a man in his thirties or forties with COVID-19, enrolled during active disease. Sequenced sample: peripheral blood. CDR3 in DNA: TGTGCCAGCAGCTTAGGGCCGGGACAGGGGCGATCTAACTATGGCTACACCTTC. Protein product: CASSLGPGQGRSNYGYTF.